This TCR beta chain was sequenced in a study of blood T cell repertoires in COVID-19. Turning to the study itself: Samples of COVID-19 (acute and convalescent) were obtained from the United States, Italy and Spain. From T cells, B-cell-depleted T cells, or PBMCs came the material, which was cDNA or gDNA.

Original processing methods: For nucleated cells, counts were estimated from reference gene primer amplification. The protocol was immunoSEQ multiplex PCR, while the TCRdb copy is restricted to in-frame clones and leaves out a portion. V, J and clone size were drawn from that table, and D and trimming were deduced from the DNA. The sample has 150,000 to 200,000 clones, 65% to 80% seen once; the top ten hold about 13%. This CDR3 comprises 13 residues. Per the germline V gene, CDR1 is SGHDN and CDR2 is FVKESK. Trimming left V 6 bases short and J 1 base short, with 9 bases between. The chain has TRBV14 and TRBJ1-2; the D is unclear. The clonotype was recovered from a man in his fifties or sixties who had recovered from COVID-19. What was sequenced was peripheral blood. The CDR3 region has the DNA TGTGCCAGCAGTCCCACATATAACTATGGCTACACCTTC. Its protein is CASSPTYNYGYTF.